The 15 T cell receptor beta chains below were found in one sample sequenced in a study of shared clonotypes between healthy human individuals. Measured with immunoSEQ multiplex PCR; TCRdb has only the in-frame clones, and not every one. The sample lists a few hundred thousand clones; 96% were seen once. Source material: memory CD8+ T cells sorted from blood. Subset meaning: CD45RO+ cells pooled with CCR7-negative TemRA cells. These receptors were collected from a man aged 25 to 40 in good health.

The chain employs TRBV28 and TRBJ1-4; D unresolved. Between the trimmed V and J ends, which lost 9 bases and 5 bases, there was a span of 10 bases. CDR3 length: 12 residues. The germline CDR1 and CDR2 sequences are MDHEN and SYDVKM. The CDR3 spells CASAGLNEKLFF. The CDR3 region has the DNA TGTGCCAGTGCGGGGTTAAATGAAAAACTGTTTTTT.

V is TRBV5-6 and J is TRBJ2-3; the match to TRBD2 covers 12 bases. Germline CDR1 is SGHDT and CDR2 is YYEEEE. The V segment lost 0 bases and the J segment 8 bases; nucleotides outside the gene matches: 7. The CDR3 length is 16 residues. CDR3 DNA sequence: TGTGCCAGCAGCTTGGCGGGCGCACTAGCGGGAGGTACGCAGTATTTT. Protein: CASSLAGALAGGTQYF.

Points on this clone: The sample contains more than one DNA sequence encoding this CDR3. V usage is TRBV4-1 and J usage is TRBJ2-7, with 12 positions matching TRBD2. Germline V gene data show CDR1 as MGHRA and CDR2 as YSYEKL. The CDR3 length is 14 residues. V lost 4 bases, J lost 4 bases, and 2 bases stayed unmatched. The CDR3 nucleotides are TGCGCCAGCAGCCGACTAGCGGGAGTTTACGAGCAGTACTTC. Amino acid sequence: CASSRLAGVYEQYF.

The chain combines TRBV11-2 with TRBJ2-7; 13 positions match TRBD2. Trimming at V came to 3 bases and at J to 10 bases, leaving 9 bases not matched to a gene. Germline V gene data show CDR1 as SGHAT and CDR2 as FQNNGV. The CDR3 loop spans 15 amino acids. The DNA of the CDR3 is TGTGCCAGCAGCTTTGGGACTAGCGGGAAACGGGTTCAGTACTTC. Its protein product is CASSFGTSGKRVQYF.

A single count supports this clone. The chain carries TRBV30 and TRBJ2-1; tentatively, D is TRBD1 or TRBD2 (6 bases each). The germline V gene has CDR1 GTSNPN and CDR2 SVGIG (reference sequence). This CDR3 contains 11 residues. V was shortened by 8 bases and J by 5 bases, with 10 bases between the two germline ends. CDR3 residues: CAGGQNNEQFF. The CDR3 DNA sequence: TGTGCCGGGGGGCAGAACAATGAGCAGTTCTTC.

The chain uses TRBV10-3 and TRBJ2-7; TRBD1 matches at 10 bases. Trimming at V came to 6 bases and at J to 1 base, leaving 3 bases not matched to a gene. The CDR3 runs 14 residues. Germline V gene lookup returns CDR1 ENHRY and CDR2 SYGVKD. The CDR3 spells CAIRRDRGSYEQYF. The CDR3 DNA reads as TGTGCCATCAGGCGGGACAGGGGATCCTACGAGCAGTACTTC.

Comments on this clone: Within the sample, other DNA sequences also encode this same CDR3. V is TRBV7-9 and J is TRBJ2-3; 10 bases are a match to TRBD2. J gave up 4 bases and V 1 base, and 5 bases lay outside the gene matches. The length of the CDR3 is 16 residues. From germline, CDR1 is SEHNR and CDR2 FQNEAQ (reference sequence). Written as DNA, the CDR3 is TGTGCCAGCAGCTTAGGGCGCCTAGCGGGAGCAGATACGCAGTATTTT. This codes for CASSLGRLAGADTQYF.

The rearrangement links TRBV23-1 to TRBJ2-5, with 7 bases aligning to TRBD2. TRBV23-1 is assigned to the ORF class and has an uncertain function. This CDR3 is 16 amino acids long. V was pared by 8 bases and J by 5 bases, with 17 bases of the junction left unmatched. CDR3 in amino acids: CASRIFRAGDWETQYF. The CDR3 bases are TGCGCCAGCCGCATATTCAGGGCGGGAGACTGGGAGACCCAGTACTTC.

The chain combines TRBV6-6 with TRBJ2-7; 11 bases fit TRBD2. The CDR3 has 15 residues. After removal of 6 bases from V and 3 bases from J, the junction contained 7 bases not matched to a gene. Germline V CDR1 and CDR2: MNHNY, SVGAGI (reference sequence). The CDR3 is CASRPPGLAVYEQYF. The CDR3 nucleotides are TGTGCCAGCAGACCACCGGGACTAGCGGTCTACGAGCAGTACTTC.

The chain links TRBV5-1 to TRBJ2-1, with unresolved D. The CDR3 length is 14 residues. Germline V gives CDR1 SGHRS, CDR2 YFSETQ. With 0 bases removed from V and 10 bases from J, the gap between germline ends came to 14 bases. The CDR3 region is CASSLDLSYWEQFF. In nucleotides, the CDR3 is TGCGCCAGCAGCTTGGATCTCTCCTATTGGGAGCAGTTCTTC.

This clone was detected only a few times. This sequence joins TRBV19 and TRBJ2-1; D is undetermined. The CDR3 loop spans 15 amino acids. The V gene's germline CDR1 is LNHDA and CDR2 SQIVND (reference sequence). V lost 5 bases and J 0 bases, leaving 11 bases between the germline ends. This CDR3 is CASSPTISSYNEQFF. For the CDR3, the DNA is TGTGCCAGTAGTCCCACGATAAGCTCCTACAATGAGCAGTTCTTC.

The chain uses TRBV19 and TRBJ2-1; 7 bases line up with TRBD2. CDR3 length: 13 residues. CDR1 and CDR2 from the germline V gene are LNHDA and SQIVND (reference sequence). Germline trimming cut 9 bases from V and 8 bases from J; bases unmatched to any gene: 10. The CDR3 sequence: CASRLAQVDEQFF. Here the CDR3 DNA reads TGTGCCAGCAGACTAGCCCAAGTGGATGAGCAGTTCTTC.

The rearrangement uses TRBV28 and TRBJ1-2; TRBD1 might be the D (6 bases). Trimming left V 2 bases short and J 14 bases short, with 15 bases between. The CDR3 is 12 residues long. Germline loops: CDR1 MDHEN, CDR2 SYDVKM. CDR3 bases: TGTGCCAGCAGTTTAGGCCCCCGGGGGCTAACCTTC. This gives the protein CASSLGPRGLTF.

The chain is built from TRBV5-1 and TRBJ2-7, with a weak D call TRBD1 (5 bases). The V gene lost 4 bases and the J gene lost 3 bases, with 14 bases spanning the gap. The CDR3 extends over 14 amino acids. The germline CDR1 and CDR2 sequences are SGHRS and YFSETQ. CDR3 DNA sequence: TGCGCCAGCAGCGGTAGACAGAGTAGCTACGAGCAGTACTTC. Translating it yields CASSGRQSSYEQYF. Based on the CDR3 plus reference TRBV5-1 and TRBJ2-7, the full variable domain is KAGVTQTPRYLIKTRGQQVTLSCSPISGHRSVSWYQQTPGQGLQFLFEYFSETQRNKGNFPGRFSGRQFSNSRSEMNVSTLELGDSALYLCASSGRQSSYEQYFGPGTRLTVT.

The rearrangement uses TRBV10-3 and TRBJ1-3; no clear D gene. Germline-derived CDR1 and CDR2 are ENHRY and SYGVKD. The CDR3 is made up of 15 amino acids. V lost 10 bases to trimming and J lost 1 base, with 17 bases between them. The CDR3 spells CATDKGTTSGNTIYF. CDR3 coding DNA: TGTGCCACCGACAAGGGAACTACATCTGGAAACACCATATATTTT.